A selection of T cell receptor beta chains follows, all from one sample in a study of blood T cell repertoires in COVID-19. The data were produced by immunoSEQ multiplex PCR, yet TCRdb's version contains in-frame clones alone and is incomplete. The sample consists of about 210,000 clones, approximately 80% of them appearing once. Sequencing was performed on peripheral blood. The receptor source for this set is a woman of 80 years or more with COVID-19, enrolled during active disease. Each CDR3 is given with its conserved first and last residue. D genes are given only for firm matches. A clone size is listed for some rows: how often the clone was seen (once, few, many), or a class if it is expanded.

CASSEGALNTEAFF	TGTGCCAGCTCCGAGGGGGCGTTAAACACTGAAGCTTTCTTT	TRBD1	few	TRBV28	TRBJ1-1
CASSLSGNRNTEAFF	TGCGCCAGCAGCTTGTCCGGTAATAGGAACACTGAAGCTTTCTTT	NA	NA	TRBV5-1	TRBJ1-1
CASSRTGGFEAFF	TGTGCCAGCAGCCGAACAGGGGGCTTTGAAGCTTTCTTT	TRBD1	NA	TRBV3-1/TRBV3-2	TRBJ1-1
CASSRGGLTDTQYF	TGCGCCAGCAGTCGCGGGGGGCTCACAGATACGCAGTATTTT	TRBD2	NA	TRBV5-1	TRBJ2-3
CASSPGAMNTEAFF	TGTGCCAGCTCACCGGGAGCAATGAACACTGAAGCTTTCTTT	NA	NA	TRBV18	TRBJ1-1
CASSLAGGTGVPGYTF	TGTGCCAGCAGCTTAGCAGGGGGGACAGGGGTCCCTGGCTACACCTTC	TRBD1	NA	TRBV7-2	TRBJ1-2
CATLTQELDNQPQHF	TGTGCCACCCTAACTCAGGAATTGGACAATCAGCCCCAGCATTTT	NA	NA	TRBV28	TRBJ1-5
CASSPSSGGDYNEQFF	TGCGCCAGCAGCCCCTCGAGTGGGGGGGACTACAATGAGCAGTTCTTC	TRBD2	NA	TRBV5-1	TRBJ2-1
CASSPQGGRNTGELFF	TGTGCCAGCAGCCCACAGGGGGGGCGCAACACCGGGGAGCTGTTTTTT	NA	once	TRBV2	TRBJ2-2
CASSQGAGRNSNQPQHF	TGCGCCAGCAGCCAAGGCGCGGGACGGAATAGCAATCAGCCCCAGCATTTT	NA	NA	TRBV4-1	TRBJ1-5
CASSVGPAGGPSELFF	TGTGCCAGCAGCGTAGGCCCAGCGGGGGGTCCCTCGGAGCTGTTTTTT	TRBD2	NA	TRBV9	TRBJ2-2
CASNGGLSYNEQFF	TGTGCCAGCAATGGGGGACTTTCCTACAATGAGCAGTTCTTC	NA	NA	TRBV6-5	TRBJ2-1
CSASSVANEKLFF	TGCAGTGCTAGTAGCGTTGCTAATGAAAAACTGTTTTTT	NA	once	TRBV20-1	TRBJ1-4
CASSPIISDRGRNTEAFF	TGTGCCAGCTCACCAATTATATCGGACAGGGGCCGTAACACTGAAGCTTTCTTT	TRBD1	NA	TRBV18	TRBJ1-1
CASSLIREAFF	TGTGCCAGCAGCTTAATCCGGGAAGCTTTCTTT	NA	NA	TRBV5-8	TRBJ1-1
CASSIPGLSQPQHF	TGTGCCAGTAGTATTCCCGGGTTAAGTCAGCCCCAGCATTTT	NA	once	TRBV19	TRBJ1-5
CASSLSGGRGSRNTIYF	TGTGCCAGCAGTTTATCGGGTGGAAGGGGCTCTAGAAACACCATATATTTT	NA	NA	TRBV27	TRBJ1-3
CASRPTGGLNTEAFF	TGTGCCAGCAGACCGACAGGGGGCCTGAACACTGAAGCTTTCTTT	TRBD1	NA	TRBV6-5	TRBJ1-1
CASSLRSGGTSTDTQYF	TGTGCCAGCAGCTTGAGGTCGGGGGGCACTAGCACAGATACGCAGTATTTT	NA	few	TRBV13	TRBJ2-3
CASSYEDSLNTEAFF	TGTGCCAGCAGTTACGAGGACAGCTTGAACACTGAAGCTTTCTTT	NA	NA	TRBV6-2/TRBV6-3	TRBJ1-1
CASSVATSRGTGELFF	TGTGCCAGCAGCGTAGCTACAAGCAGGGGAACCGGGGAGCTGTTTTTT	NA	NA	TRBV9	TRBJ2-2
CAIGGTLTGNTIYF	TGTGCCATCGGCGGCACTTTGACTGGAAACACCATATATTTT	NA	NA	TRBV10-3	TRBJ1-3
CSAVGGKRQYF	TGCAGTGCGGTGGGGGGTAAGCGTCAGTACTTC	NA	NA	TRBV20-1	TRBJ2-7
CASSLGLAGGEQFF	TGTGCCAGCAGCTTAGGGCTAGCGGGGGGTGAGCAGTTCTTC	TRBD2	NA	TRBV11-2	TRBJ2-1
CASSKTGSHQPQHF	TGTGCCAGCAGTAAAACAGGGTCTCATCAGCCCCAGCATTTT	NA	NA	TRBV6-5	TRBJ1-5
CASSEQSGNQPQHF	TGTGCCAGCAGTGAACAGTCCGGCAATCAGCCCCAGCATTTT	NA	NA	TRBV6-4	TRBJ1-5
CASSLDGGRTEAFF	TGTGCCAGCAGCTTGGACGGGGGTAGGACTGAAGCTTTCTTT	NA	NA	TRBV5-4	TRBJ1-1
CASNRLAGPTGELFF	TGTGCCAGCAACCGGCTAGCGGGTCCGACCGGGGAGCTGTTTTTT	TRBD2	NA	TRBV11-1	TRBJ2-2
CASRLTGNYGYTF	TGTGCCAGCAGGCTGACAGGGAACTATGGCTACACCTTC	TRBD1	few	TRBV12-3/TRBV12-4	TRBJ1-2
CASKPGGLNTEAFF	TGTGCCAGCAAGCCAGGGGGTCTGAACACTGAAGCTTTCTTT	TRBD1	NA	TRBV28	TRBJ1-1
CASSWDTFSGANVLTF	TGTGCCAGCAGCTGGGACACATTCTCTGGGGCCAACGTCCTGACTTTC	NA	once	TRBV5-6	TRBJ2-6
CARVLQPNTEAFF	TGTGCCAGAGTGTTACAGCCGAACACTGAAGCTTTCTTT	NA	NA	TRBV2	TRBJ1-1
CASSVAFGGSTEAFF	TGTGCCAGCAGCGTAGCTTTTGGGGGGAGCACTGAAGCTTTCTTT	NA	NA	TRBV9	TRBJ1-1
CASSGQGSHIGYTF	TGTGCCAGCAGTGGACAGGGTAGTCATATAGGCTACACCTTC	TRBD1	NA	TRBV25-1	TRBJ1-2
CASSLAAGGPLEQFF	TGTGCCAGCAGCTTGGCGGCGGGGGGCCCCTTGGAGCAGTTCTTC	TRBD2	NA	TRBV5-6	TRBJ2-1
CASSLPVRVATEQYF	TGTGCCAGCAGTTTACCCGTCAGGGTGGCTACCGAGCAGTACTTC	NA	NA	TRBV28	TRBJ2-7
CASSKQGAGEKLFF	TGTGCCAGCAGCAAACAGGGGGCTGGTGAAAAACTGTTTTTT	TRBD1	NA	TRBV5-4	TRBJ1-4
CASSGDRNTGELFF	TGTGCCAGCAGTGGGGACAGGAACACCGGGGAGCTGTTTTTT	TRBD1	NA	TRBV2	TRBJ2-2
CASSQEGTGVGSPLHF	TGTGCCAGCAGCCAAGAGGGGACAGGGGTAGGTTCACCCCTCCACTTT	TRBD1	NA	TRBV4-2	TRBJ1-6
CASSLRSQTGVGAFF	TGTGCCAGCAGCCTCCGCTCACAAACGGGGGTTGGAGCTTTCTTT	NA	NA	TRBV3-1/TRBV3-2	TRBJ1-1
CASSLRAGANVLTF	TGTGCCAGCAGTTTACGAGCCGGGGCCAACGTCCTGACTTTC	NA	NA	TRBV28	TRBJ2-6
CASSEIWGADTQYF	TGTGCCAGCAGTGAAATCTGGGGGGCAGATACGCAGTATTTT	NA	NA	TRBV2	TRBJ2-3
CASISGGTGVRTDTQYF	TGTGCCAGCATCTCCGGGGGGACAGGGGTTAGGACAGATACGCAGTATTTT	TRBD1	NA	TRBV6-4	TRBJ2-3
CATSRDLQNEKLFF	TGTGCCACCAGCAGAGATTTACAGAATGAAAAACTGTTTTTT	NA	NA	TRBV15	TRBJ1-4
CASSEGGGIGYGYTF	TGTGCCAGCAGTGAGGGCGGGGGCATAGGTTATGGCTACACCTTC	NA	NA	TRBV6-1	TRBJ1-2
CASSLGGLQETQYF	TGTGCCAGCAGCTTAGGGGGCCTCCAAGAGACCCAGTACTTC	NA	NA	TRBV11-2	TRBJ2-5
CASSPHRLAGASSYNEQFF	TGTGCCAGCAGCCCTCACCGACTAGCGGGGGCCAGCTCCTACAATGAGCAGTTCTTC	NA	NA	TRBV21-1	TRBJ2-1
CASSLSSEGNTIYF	TGCGCCAGCAGCTTGAGCTCGGAGGGAAACACCATATATTTT	NA	few	TRBV5-1	TRBJ1-3
CASSLRSPGEQYF	TGTGCCAGCAGCTTGAGATCCCCGGGCGAGCAGTACTTC	NA	NA	TRBV7-9	TRBJ2-7
CAGRGLAVETQYF	TGTGCCGGCAGGGGACTAGCGGTAGAGACCCAGTACTTC	TRBD2	NA	TRBV7-9	TRBJ2-5
CASSQGGTGELFF	TGTGCCAGCAGCCAAGGAGGGACCGGGGAGCTGTTTTTT	NA	NA	TRBV4-2	TRBJ2-2
CASSIGGTTRTEAFF	TGTGCCAGTAGTATAGGAGGGACAACCCGCACTGAAGCTTTCTTT	NA	NA	TRBV19	TRBJ1-1
CAIRAGPYNSPLHF	TGTGCCATCAGGGCGGGTCCCTATAATTCACCCCTCCACTTT	NA	few	TRBV10-3	TRBJ1-6
CSVTGGNEKLFF	TGCAGCGTGACAGGGGGGAATGAAAAACTGTTTTTT	TRBD1	NA	TRBV29-1	TRBJ1-4
CASSRDIKSTDTQYF	TGTGCCAGCAGCCGGGACATCAAAAGCACAGATACGCAGTATTTT	NA	NA	TRBV3-1/TRBV3-2	TRBJ2-3
CASTRGGLGNIQYF	TGTGCCAGCACGAGGGGGGGGCTCGGAAACATTCAGTACTTC	NA	few	TRBV6-5	TRBJ2-4
CASSLLGHNTEAFF	TGTGCCAGCAGCTTACTGGGACATAACACTGAAGCTTTCTTT	NA	NA	TRBV7-8	TRBJ1-1